This passage covers 28 T cell receptor beta chains from one sample sequenced in a study of CD8+ T cells in alopecia areata (dated by TCRdb to the late 2010s). Library creation used the immunoSEQ multiplex PCR assay. To provide template for TCR sequencing, every sample had RNA extracted and reverse transcribed into cDNA. As stored in TCRdb, this immuneACCESS dataset retains in-frame rearrangements with V and J assigned. A fraction of the clones does not appear; measured against another copy, unresolved V genes explain less than half of the discrepancy, and the remainder lacks a known reason. The sample profile shows 100,000 to 150,000 clones; around 50% of them were found once. About 11% of the sample belongs to the ten largest clones. The source material was NKG2D-low CD8+ T cells sorted from blood. Read against the paper, the sample's cell subset or site label means: sorted CD8+ NKG2D-low blood T cells. These receptor sequences come from a human donor with alopecia areata.

The rearrangement links TRBV7-7 to TRBJ2-1, with D possibly TRBD1 on 5 matching bases. The germline CDR1 and CDR2 sequences are SSHAT and FNYEAQ (reference sequence). Trimming stripped 1 base from V and 11 bases from J, with 9 bases between. CDR3 length equals 12 residues. This CDR3 is CASSLGQGKQFF. CDR3 in DNA: TGTGCCAGCAGCTTAGGCCAGGGTAAGCAGTTCTTC.

This clone was detected a few times. The chain links TRBV7-9 to TRBJ2-7; D ambiguous. This CDR3 contains 13 residues. Trimming removed 1 base from V and 5 bases from J, with 9 bases in between. Germline V gives CDR1 SEHNR, CDR2 FQNEAQ (reference sequence). The CDR3 DNA is TGTGCCAGCAGCTTAGGGCACCGGGACGAGCAGTACTTC. Protein sequence: CASSLGHRDEQYF. Filled out from reference TRBV7-9 and TRBJ2-7, the complete variable domain reads DTGVSQNPRHKITKRGQNVTFRCDPISEHNRLYWYRQTLGQGPEFLTYFQNEAQLEKSRLLSDRFSAERPKGSFSTLEIQRTEQGDSAMYLCASSLGHRDEQYFGPGTRLTVT.

A few counts support this clone. J is TRBJ2-4 and V is TRBV20-1; no clear D. The length of the CDR3 is 10 residues. V was cut by 5 bases and J by 8 bases, with 7 bases left in between. Looked up from germline, CDR1 is DFQATT and CDR2 is SNEGSKA (reference sequence). In DNA form, the CDR3 reads TGCAGTGCTCGGATGGACATTCAGTACTTC. This gives the protein CSARMDIQYF.

The CDR3 DNA reads as TGCGCCAGCAGCCACCCGACAGGGGGCGAGGAGGGTAGGCAAGAGACCCAGTACTTC. Amino acid sequence: CASSHPTGGEEGRQETQYF. This chain links TRBV4-1 with TRBJ2-5, with 10 bases matching TRBD1. CDR3 length: 19 residues. CDR1 MGHRA and CDR2 YSYEKL come from the germline V gene. The J segment lost 2 bases and the V segment lost 3 bases, leaving 15 bases of the junction unmatched.

The V and J genes are TRBV20-1 and TRBJ2-1; D uncertain. Germline values: CDR1 DFQATT, CDR2 SNEGSKA (reference sequence). The CDR3 loop spans 11 amino acids. The V end was cut by 3 bases, the J end by 9 bases, with 9 bases between. CDR3 sequence reads: CSAREDREQFF. CDR3 coding DNA: TGCAGTGCTAGGGAAGACCGTGAGCAGTTCTTC.

This clone was detected only a few times. The chain links TRBV7-2 to TRBJ2-1; 7 positions agree with TRBD2. The CDR3 covers 12 residues. V dropped 5 bases and J dropped 12; count of bases not matched to a gene: 7. The germline CDR1 and CDR2 sequences are SGHTA and FQGNSA. CDR3 residues: CASSESLAGQFF. The CDR3 coding sequence is TGTGCCAGCAGCGAATCCTTAGCGGGGCAGTTCTTC.

The V and J genes are TRBV29-1 and TRBJ1-2; the D is unclear. Germline CDR1 SQVTM, CDR2 ANQGSEA. V gave up 8 bases and J gave up 6 bases, with 13 bases separating them. The length of the CDR3 is 11 residues. CDR3 nucleotides: TGCAGCACCCCTAACGGGAATGGCTACACCTTC. Its translation: CSTPNGNGYTF. The complete variable domain, with remaining parts taken from reference TRBV29-1 and TRBJ1-2, reads SAVISQKPSRDICQRGTSLTIQCQVDSQVTMMFWYRQQPGQSLTLIATANQGSEATYESGFVIDKFPISRPNLTFSTLTVSNMSPEDSSIYLCSTPNGNGYTFGSGTRLTVV.

The chain carries TRBV7-2 and TRBJ1-1; perhaps TRBD1 as D (6 bases). V lost 8 bases and J lost 6, with 13 bases in between. The CDR3 is made up of 12 amino acids. Germline CDR1 reads SGHTA; CDR2 reads FQGNSA. DNA of the CDR3: TGTGCCAGCGGGGGCCCTTCGCCTGAAGCTTTCTTT. This translates into CASGGPSPEAFF.

This clone was seen a handful of times. The chain joins TRBV29-1 to TRBJ2-3, with TRBD2 identical over 11 bases. With V trimmed by 6 bases and J by 1 base, 12 bases remained unmatched. CDR3 length: 17 residues. The germline CDR1 and CDR2 sequences are SQVTM and ANQGSEA. CDR3 sequence: CSVTGTSGSGGTDTQYF. CDR3 bases: TGCAGCGTGACCGGGACTAGCGGTAGTGGTGGCACAGATACGCAGTATTTT.

This clone showed up just a few times. The CDR3 here is CASSTRWTGNTEAFF. In DNA, the CDR3 is TGTGCCAGTAGTACCCGGTGGACAGGGAACACTGAAGCTTTCTTT. This rearrangement joins TRBV19 to TRBJ1-1; 7 positions match TRBD1. The ends lost 4 bases at V and 1 base at J; junction bases unmatched: 6. The CDR3 is 15 amino acids. Germline CDR1 and CDR2: LNHDA and SQIVND (reference sequence).

As concerns this clone: At the DNA level, this CDR3 is encoded by other sequences in the same sample as well. The chain combines TRBV4-1 with TRBJ2-5, with 7 bases aligning to TRBD1. Trimming cost V 4 bases and J 4 bases; bases outside gene matches: 0. This CDR3 spans 12 amino acids. In germline, CDR1 is MGHRA, CDR2 YSYEKL. The CDR3 sequence is CASSPGGETQYF. The CDR3 DNA follows: TGCGCCAGCAGCCCAGGGGGAGAGACCCAGTACTTC.

V gene TRBV6-4 combines with J gene TRBJ2-3, with 9 bases that match TRBD2. V gave up 4 bases and J gave up 2 bases; unmatched junction bases: 1. This CDR3 spans 14 amino acids. In germline, CDR1 is MRHNA, CDR2 SNTAGT. The CDR3 here is CASSGGGATDTQYF. CDR3 in DNA: TGTGCCAGCAGTGGCGGGGGGGCCACAGATACGCAGTATTTT.

This clone was picked up a small number of times. CDR3 in DNA: TGCAGCGTTCTGGGGGTCTCTACAGATACGCAGTATTTT. Translated: CSVLGVSTDTQYF. This chain uses TRBV29-1 with TRBJ2-3; D assignment may be TRBD1 or TRBD2 (5 bases each). This CDR3 has 13 residues. Trimming left V 5 bases short and J 3 bases short, with 12 bases between. Germline V gene data show CDR1 as SQVTM and CDR2 as ANQGSEA.

The genes are TRBV7-2 and TRBJ2-7; 8 bases match TRBD1. V shed 5 bases, J shed 3 bases, and the junction held 3 bases outside the gene matches. Germline CDR1 reads SGHTA; CDR2 reads FQGNSA. This CDR3 is built from 13 residues. The CDR3 DNA is TGTGCCAGCAGCCCAGGACAGGGCTACGAGCAGTACTTC. Amino acids: CASSPGQGYEQYF.

This clone showed up just a few times. The chain has TRBV29-1 and TRBJ2-1; 12 nucleotides align to TRBD2. The CDR3 spans 17 residues. The V segment lost 7 bases and the J segment 6 bases; nucleotides outside the gene matches: 16. The V gene's germline CDR1 is SQVTM and CDR2 ANQGSEA. The CDR3 region is CSAAPERLAGVGNEQFF. The DNA for the CDR3 is TGCAGCGCTGCTCCCGAACGACTAGCGGGAGTCGGCAATGAGCAGTTCTTC.

This chain links TRBV13 with TRBJ2-1; 7 bases line up with TRBD1. The CDR3 consists of 15 residues. CDR1 is PRHDT and CDR2 is FYEKMQ in the germline V gene (reference sequence). With V trimmed by 4 bases and J by 10 bases, 13 bases remained unmatched. The chain's CDR3 is CASSSRVEGGREQFF. CDR3 nucleotides: TGTGCCAGCAGCTCCCGCGTTGAAGGGGGCAGAGAGCAGTTCTTC.

The chain recombines TRBV29-1 with TRBJ2-7, with 9 bases fitting TRBD2. Unmatched junction bases numbered 9, after V lost 4 bases and J lost 5 bases. The germline V gene encodes CDR1 SQVTM and CDR2 ANQGSEA. This CDR3 is built from 14 residues. CDR3 DNA sequence: TGCAGCGTTGGGGGGGCGGGAGGGGGCAACGAGCAGTACTTC. Protein sequence: CSVGGAGGGNEQYF.

The chain is built from TRBV2 and TRBJ1-2; the D is unclear. The germline V and J ends were trimmed by 7 bases and 4 bases, with 7 bases remaining between them. This CDR3 is 11 amino acids long. Germline assignment: CDR1 SNHLY and CDR2 FYNNEI. Written as DNA, the CDR3 is TGTGCCAGCATGTATTCCTATGGCTACACCTTC. Its protein is CASMYSYGYTF.

The V and J genes are TRBV29-1 and TRBJ2-1; the match to TRBD2 covers 14 bases. V shed 4 bases and J 7 bases; nucleotides not matched to a gene: 3. The CDR3 sequence is 14 residues long. Germline-derived CDR1 and CDR2 are SQVTM and ANQGSEA. CDR3 DNA: TGCAGCGTTGGCGGGACTAGCGGGAGTAATGAGCAGTTCTTC. This encodes CSVGGTSGSNEQFF.

This clone was recorded a few times. The chain recombines TRBV19 with TRBJ2-3; the D is unclear. This CDR3 has 11 amino acids. Germline CDR1 LNHDA, CDR2 SQIVND (reference sequence). The V and J ends lost 10 bases and 4 bases respectively, with 9 bases between them. The CDR3 loop reads CATIAADTQYF. In nucleotides, the CDR3 is TGTGCCACCATCGCCGCAGATACGCAGTATTTT.

This clone appeared a few times. V gene TRBV29-1 combines with J gene TRBJ2-5, with 7 bases matching TRBD2. After removal of 4 bases from V and 5 bases from J, the junction contained 13 bases not matched to a gene. From germline, CDR1 is SQVTM and CDR2 ANQGSEA. This CDR3 is 15 amino acids long. This CDR3 reads CSVGEGREVRETQYF. The DNA for the CDR3 is TGCAGCGTTGGGGAGGGGAGGGAGGTTCGGGAGACCCAGTACTTC.

The chain couples TRBV29-1 to TRBJ1-5; no clear D. CDR1 and CDR2 (germline): SQVTM, ANQGSEA. CDR3 length: 14 residues. Trimming shortened V by 5 bases and J by 0 bases, and 11 bases separated the two germline ends. CDR3 sequence: CSVLEGNSNQPQHF. DNA of the CDR3: TGCAGCGTTTTAGAGGGCAATAGCAATCAGCCCCAGCATTTT.

The J gene is TRBJ1-4, the V gene TRBV29-1, with D maybe TRBD1 (6 bases). Between the trimmed V and J ends, which lost 0 bases and 7 bases, there was a span of 18 bases. The CDR3 covers 16 residues. CDR1 and CDR2 (germline): SQVTM, ANQGSEA. In nucleotides, the CDR3 is TGCAGCGTTGAAGAAGCCCCAGGGGTCATAGGTGAAAAACTGTTTTTT. This gives the protein CSVEEAPGVIGEKLFF.

The CDR3 protein is CASSLSKTNEQFF. The CDR3 nucleotides read TGTGCCAGCAGTTTATCCAAAACAAATGAGCAGTTCTTC. This chain joins TRBV27 and TRBJ2-1, with D unresolved. Trimming cost V 0 bases and J 7 bases, with 7 bases left between them. The CDR3 has 13 amino acids. In germline, CDR1 is MNHEY, CDR2 SMNVEV (reference sequence).

V gene TRBV27 combines with J gene TRBJ2-5; 7 positions agree with TRBD2. Near its end, the DNA agrees better with TRBJ2-7, so the J call may be wrong. The CDR3 extends over 14 amino acids. Germline CDR1 and CDR2: MNHEY and SMNVEV (reference sequence). CDR3 coding DNA: TGTGCCAGCAGCGACGGACTAGAATCCTACGAGCAGTACTTC. Its translation: CASSDGLESYEQYF.

This chain connects TRBV12-5 to TRBJ2-1; 7 nucleotides line up with TRBD1. The CDR3 loop spans 16 amino acids. Per germline, CDR1 LGHNT and CDR2 FRNRAP. With 5 bases clipped from V and 0 bases from J, the junction kept 7 bases outside the gene matches. CDR3 nucleotides: TGTGCTAGTGGTACCGAGGGGGCTGTCTCCTACAATGAGCAGTTCTTC. Protein: CASGTEGAVSYNEQFF.

This clone was detected a few times. The chain employs TRBV23-1 and TRBJ1-4; 12 bases fit TRBD1. TRBV23-1 is reported as an ORF; its role is uncertain. The CDR3 contains 18 residues. The V and J ends lost 0 bases and 8 bases, in that order; junction bases with no gene match: 10. The CDR3 coding sequence is TGCGCCAGCAGTCAATCCGGGACAGGGGGCTTGGTGGAAGAAAAACTGTTTTTT. Its translation: CASSQSGTGGLVEEKLFF.

The J gene is TRBJ2-5, the V gene TRBV29-1; perhaps D is TRBD1 or TRBD2 (5 bases each). The V gene's germline CDR1 is SQVTM and CDR2 ANQGSEA. The CDR3 is 14 amino acids. V lost 3 bases, J lost 3 bases, and 14 bases lay in between. The CDR3 DNA reads as TGCAGCGTTGATGGAATTGGGGGAGAAGAGACCCAGTACTTC. This encodes CSVDGIGGEETQYF. Filled out from reference TRBV29-1 and TRBJ2-5, the complete variable domain reads SAVISQKPSRDICQRGTSLTIQCQVDSQVTMMFWYRQQPGQSLTLIATANQGSEATYESGFVIDKFPISRPNLTFSTLTVSNMSPEDSSIYLCSVDGIGGEETQYFGPGTRLLVL.